Listed here is a single T cell receptor (beta chain). At least ten counts were recorded for this clonotype. No much larger clone is present one base from it, and per-base qualities are unavailable. The meaning of the sample's treatment or condition label: live attenuated yellow fever vaccine strain. PBMCs were isolated from peripheral blood using a standard Ficoll-Paque protocol. For sorted memory subsets, RNA extraction was done with the RNeasy Micro Kit. The sample belongs to a study of T cells after yellow fever vaccination (dated by TCRdb to between 2018 and 2021). Describing the broader study: Memory subsets (EM, EMRA, CM and Tscm) were sorted on a BD FACS Aria III using CD3, CD45RA, CCR7 and CD95 staining. The SMART-Seq v4 Ultra Low Input RNA kit was used to prepare libraries from fractions with low cell numbers. Blood was collected at multiple timepoints before and after primary and secondary immunization, and bulk PBMC replicates and cell subsets were isolated. Two healthy male donors made up the cohort, one aged 18 to 29 years and the other aged 30 to 39 years. Memory subsets were sorted on days 0, 15 and 45 and at 18 months after primary vaccination, and on days 0, 15 and 45 after the 30-year booster. Bulk TCR alpha and beta repertoires were sequenced longitudinally to track T-cell clones before and after primary and booster YFV17D yellow fever vaccination.

TCR cDNA was synthesized by 5'RACE template switching, through which a universal primer site and unique molecular identifiers were introduced. Priming for cDNA synthesis came from both the TCR alpha and TCR beta constant segments. Two PCR steps were used to amplify libraries, with sample barcodes and sequencing adapters being added in the second step. Sequencing of the libraries was done on either Illumina HiSeq 2500 (2x100 bp) or NovaSeq (2x150 bp). In the paper's pipeline: Reads were demultiplexed and collapsed into UMI consensus sequences with MIGEC, and V(D)J alignment was performed with MiXCR. Vaccine-responding clonotypes were defined with edgeR using replicate PBMC samples, requiring FDR below 0.01 and a log2 fold change above 5 up to day 15. Bulk clonotypes were assigned CD4 or CD8 identity according to which sequenced CD4 or CD8 repertoire held them at higher abundance. To estimate the distribution of each clone across memory phenotypes, clonotype frequencies in memory subsets were weighted by FACS-sorted cell numbers. The public sequencing data were trimmed at Q25 with fastp and processed into clonotypes with MiXCR by TCRdb, which kept only in-frame beta chains. Rows are combined by CDR3 protein, so each entry shows the most common genes and DNA. Here the V and J calls rest on TCRdb's processing, not on the authors' analysis. Across this sample there are around 15,000 distinct CDR3 sequences, with roughly 3.7% seen only once. The ten largest clones add up to roughly 0.4% of the sample.

The paper as a whole reports these results and caveats: Because the study included only a couple of donors, the extent to which the findings can be generalized is limited. After the booster, most clones that had expanded after primary vaccination were detected again (over 95% of CD4 and 88% of CD8), suggesting broad maintenance of memory. In the sorted memory subsets on day 0, nearly all of the vaccine-responding clonotypes fell below detection. FACS-sorted repertoires could contain abundant contaminating clonotypes from the bulk population, so computational filtering was required. A small share of clonotypes occurred in both CD4 and CD8 compartments, likely arising from convergent recombination. Compared with the primary T-cell response, the secondary T-cell response was weaker but faster, peaking on day 5 rather than day 15.

Relative to germline, V is 7 bases shorter and J is 5 bases shorter, with 15 bases between their ends. From cysteine to phenylalanine, the CDR3 is 14 amino acids long. This entry keeps only the CDR3 DNA: 42 bases, framed from base 1. Taken from the germline V gene, the CDR1 and CDR2 loops are SNHLY and FYNNEI. This material consisted of PBMCs, either bulk or a sorted T-cell subset (CD4+, CD8+, memory, or dextramer-sorted; not recorded which), taken 15 days after the yellow fever booster vaccination. The clonotype was recovered from a man aged 25-45 years who received the YFV17D yellow fever vaccine. The chain is made from TRBV2 and TRBJ1-5; the D gene lacks a confident call. The CDR3 in this case is CASTVDGTDQPQHF. The DNA sequence is TGTGCCAGCACCGTGGACGGAACGGATCAGCCCCAGCATTTT.